This passage covers 14 T cell receptor beta chains from one sample sequenced in a study of T cell responses to AZD1222 COVID-19 vaccine (dated by TCRdb to the early 2020s). Receptor amplification or capture employed the immunoSEQ multiplex PCR assay. TCRdb retrieved this table from immuneACCESS and kept in-frame rearrangements only. Not all clones are present; in checked studies, unresolved V genes account for under half, and no reason is known for the remainder. The sample data list 150,000 or so clones, and 92% of these were observed just once. Of the sample, 1% to 1.5% is held by the ten largest clones. The sample's time point label is to be understood as: about 28 days (+/-7) after the second vaccine dose. This sample comprised peripheral blood, obtained 28 days after the second AZD1222 dose. Every receptor here comes from an adult who received the AZD1222 COVID-19 vaccine.

The chain links TRBV6-1 to TRBJ1-5; TRBD1 matches 8 bases. CDR1 and CDR2 (germline): MNHNS, SASEGT. The CDR3 consists of 16 residues. Germline trimming cut 4 bases from V and 2 bases from J; bases unmatched to any gene: 7. The CDR3, as DNA: TGTGCCAGCAGTGTTACACAGGGGGACGGCAATCAGCCCCAGCATTTT. It translates to CASSVTQGDGNQPQHF.

The V gene is TRBV28, the J gene TRBJ1-1; D is uncertain. V lost 2 bases, J lost 1 base, and 14 bases lay in between. CDR3 length equals 16 residues. Germline CDR1 and CDR2: MDHEN and SYDVKM. The CDR3 loop is CASSLVVPASNTEAFF. The CDR3 DNA follows: TGTGCCAGCAGTTTAGTGGTTCCAGCCTCGAACACTGAAGCTTTCTTT.

This clone was counted once. The chain links TRBV11-2 to TRBJ1-2; the D gene is possibly TRBD1 (5 bases). Germline V lookup: CDR1 SGHAT, CDR2 FQNNGV. The V end lost 4 bases, the J end lost 1 base, and 16 bases lay between the germline ends. This CDR3 region has 16 residues. The DNA of the CDR3 is TGTGCCAGCAGCTCGCCCAGGGACCCCCTTAACTATGGCTACACCTTC. Amino acid sequence: CASSSPRDPLNYGYTF.

The gene calls are TRBV19 and TRBJ2-1; TRBD1 is a possible D gene (5 bases). V was shortened by 0 bases and J by 4 bases, with 10 bases between the two germline ends. Per the germline V gene, CDR1 is LNHDA and CDR2 is SQIVND (reference sequence). The CDR3 sequence is 15 residues long. CDR3 region: CASSIEGRLYNEQFF. DNA for the CDR3: TGTGCCAGTAGTATAGAGGGGCGGTTATACAATGAGCAGTTCTTC.

J is TRBJ2-1 and V is TRBV5-1, with 12 bases lining up with TRBD2. V dropped 3 bases and J dropped 4; count of bases not matched to a gene: 5. The CDR3 is made up of 16 amino acids. Germline V gives CDR1 SGHRS, CDR2 YFSETQ. This CDR3 is CASSSAGLAGYNEQFF. DNA for the CDR3: TGCGCCAGCAGCTCCGCTGGACTAGCGGGGTACAATGAGCAGTTCTTC.

This clone was seen more than once but under ten times. One end of the junction does not line up with germline, which may come from a read error. The V gene is TRBV7-7, the J gene TRBJ2-5, with 8 positions matching TRBD2. Germline assignment: CDR1 SSHAT and CDR2 FNYEAQ (reference sequence). There are 13 residues in the CDR3. CDR3 bases: TGTGCTAGCAGCCCCGCGGGGGGAGAGACCCAGTACTTC. Protein: CASSPAGGETQYF.

CDR3 coding DNA: TGTGCCAGCAGTGCTGGCCATATTGAGCAGTTCTTC. Protein product: CASSAGHIEQFF. The rearrangement links TRBV2 to TRBJ2-1, with D unclear. Between the trimmed V and J ends, which lost 4 bases and 9 bases, there was a span of 10 bases. The CDR3 has 12 residues. Germline CDR1 and CDR2: SNHLY and FYNNEI. Full variable domain (remainder filled in from reference TRBV2 and TRBJ2-1): EPEVTQTPSHQVTQMGQEVILRCVPISNHLYFYWYRQILGQKVEFLVSFYNNEISEKSEIFDDQFSVERPDGSNFTLKIRSTKLEDSAMYFCASSAGHIEQFFGPGTRLTVL.

V is TRBV2 and J is TRBJ2-7; D remains ambiguous. The CDR3 covers 13 residues. Trimming took 1 base from V and 2 from J, leaving 6 bases between them. The germline V gene has CDR1 SNHLY and CDR2 FYNNEI. CDR3 bases: TGTGCCAGCAGTGAAGGCCACACCTACGAGCAGTACTTC. Translating gives CASSEGHTYEQYF.

This clone was recorded a few times. This chain joins TRBV2 and TRBJ2-1; D is ambiguous. V was clipped by 7 bases and J by 7 bases, with 5 bases between them. The germline gives CDR1 SNHLY, CDR2 FYNNEI. CDR3 size: 10 residues. CDR3 protein: CASKNNEQFF. CDR3 bases: TGTGCCAGCAAGAATAATGAGCAGTTCTTC. Drawing the rest from reference TRBV2 and TRBJ2-1, the complete variable domain is EPEVTQTPSHQVTQMGQEVILRCVPISNHLYFYWYRQILGQKVEFLVSFYNNEISEKSEIFDDQFSVERPDGSNFTLKIRSTKLEDSAMYFCASKNNEQFFGPGTRLTVL.

The chain links TRBV10-3 to TRBJ1-4; the D gene is possibly TRBD1 (5 bases). CDR3 length equals 15 residues. Germline CDR1 and CDR2: ENHRY and SYGVKD. V lost 5 bases, J lost 4 bases, and 14 bases lay in between. The CDR3 sequence: CAISNGQEHNEKLFF. CDR3 DNA sequence: TGTGCCATCAGTAATGGACAAGAGCATAATGAAAAACTGTTTTTT.

The DNA for the CDR3 is TGTGCCAGCAGTGATCAGGGGGGTCGACAGCCCCAGCATTTT. This gives the protein CASSDQGGRQPQHF. The chain employs TRBV6-4 and TRBJ1-5; 7 bases are shared with TRBD1. CDR3 length equals 14 residues. V was pared by 3 bases and J by 7 bases, with 6 bases of the junction left unmatched. CDR1 and CDR2 (germline): MRHNA, SNTAGT.

The CDR3 DNA reads TGTGCCAGCAGCCTACAAGATCGTCAGGGGGCCCACAATGAGCAGTTCTTC. Protein sequence: CASSLQDRQGAHNEQFF. The chain has TRBV4-2 and TRBJ2-1; 8 positions agree with TRBD1. The CDR3 extends over 17 amino acids. CDR1 and CDR2 (germline): LGHNA, YNFKEQ. After removal of 4 bases from V and 5 bases from J, the junction contained 13 bases not matched to a gene.

The chain couples TRBV6-4 to TRBJ2-1; a possible D gene is TRBD2 (5 bases). This CDR3 is built from 14 residues. The V end was cut by 4 bases, the J end by 4 bases, with 11 bases between. CDR1 and CDR2 (germline): MRHNA, SNTAGT. The CDR3 protein is CASSATPGYNEQFF. The CDR3 region has the DNA TGTGCCAGCAGTGCGACCCCGGGATACAATGAGCAGTTCTTC.

The chain carries TRBV3-1 (or the pseudogene TRBV3-2) and TRBJ2-7; 11 nucleotides agree with TRBD2. The V segment lost 4 bases and the J segment 3 bases; nucleotides outside the gene matches: 11. The CDR3 consists of 17 residues. The germline V gene has CDR1 LGHDT and CDR2 YNNKEL (reference sequence). The DNA for the CDR3 is TGTGCCAGCAGCCCTACTAGCGGGAGTAGTGGGTACTACGAGCAGTACTTC. Translated: CASSPTSGSSGYYEQYF.